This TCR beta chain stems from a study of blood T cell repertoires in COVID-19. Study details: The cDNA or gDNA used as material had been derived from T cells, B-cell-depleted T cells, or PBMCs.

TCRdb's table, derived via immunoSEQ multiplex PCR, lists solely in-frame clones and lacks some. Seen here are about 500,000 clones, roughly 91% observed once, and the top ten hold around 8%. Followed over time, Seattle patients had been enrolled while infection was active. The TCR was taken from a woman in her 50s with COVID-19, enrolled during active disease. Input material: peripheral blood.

CDR3 coding DNA: TGTGCCAGCAGTTTGTCGGCCTACGAGCAGTACTTC. It encodes CASSLSAYEQYF. The rearrangement joins TRBV12-3 or TRBV12-4 to TRBJ2-7; D gene uncertain. The ends were cut back, 3 bases at V and 2 bases at J, with 5 bases in the middle. The CDR3 length is 12 residues.